The rows below give T cell receptor beta chains drawn from one sample of a study of blood T cell repertoires in COVID-19. Assay: immunoSEQ multiplex PCR; the TCRdb copy retains only in-frame clones and omits some. The sample has 450,000 or so clones; 85% to 90% are singletons. The sample consisted of peripheral blood. The receptor source for this set is a man aged 18 to 30 with COVID-19, enrolled during active disease. The CDR3 runs from the conserved cysteine through the conserved F or W. D genes are given only for firm matches. Some rows mark clone size as missing; the rest say once, few, many or name a class of expanded clone.

cdr3_nt	cdr3_aa	d_call	clone_size	v_call	j_call
TGTGCCAGCAGTCCCGCGGGGGGTTCCTACAATGAGCAGTTCTTC	CASSPAGGSYNEQFF	TRBD2	-	TRBV27	TRBJ2-1
TGTGCCAGCACCACAAGCCTTATCCGGGGTGAAGCTTTCTTT	CASTTSLIRGEAFF	-	-	TRBV3-1/TRBV3-2	TRBJ1-1
TGTGCCAGCAGCCCAGGGGCCGGAGGCGGCTACACCTTC	CASSPGAGGGYTF	-	-	TRBV3-1/TRBV3-2	TRBJ1-2
TGTGCCAGCAGATCACCCGCACTAGGGGAGCAGTACTTC	CASRSPALGEQYF	-	-	TRBV28	TRBJ2-7
TGCGCCAGCAGTGAGTCTGGGGGCCGGAACACTGAAGCTTTCTTT	CASSESGGRNTEAFF	-	few	TRBV10-1	TRBJ1-1
TGTGCCAGCAGTTTTGGACTACGCTACGAGCAGTACTTC	CASSFGLRYEQYF	-	-	TRBV12-3/TRBV12-4	TRBJ2-7
TGTGCCAGTCGGGTGGAAATCGCGAACACCGGGGAGCTGTTTTTT	CASRVEIANTGELFF	-	-	TRBV6-5	TRBJ2-2
TGTGCCATCAGCCTGACGGGTCGGGAAAAACTGTTTTTT	CAISLTGREKLFF	-	-	TRBV10-3	TRBJ1-4
TGTGCCAGTAGTATAGATCGGGTGGGGAGCTCCTACAATGAGCAGTTCTTC	CASSIDRVGSSYNEQFF	-	-	TRBV19	TRBJ2-1
TGCAGCGTAGAGAGCGGGACCACCGGGGAGCTGTTTTTT	CSVESGTTGELFF	TRBD2	once	TRBV29-1	TRBJ2-2